This TCR beta chain was recovered during a study of blood T cell repertoires in COVID-19. CDR1 and CDR2 (germline): MNHEY, SMNVEV (reference sequence). The CDR3 extends over 14 amino acids. V was pared by 7 bases and J by 0 bases, with 12 bases between. Using immunoSEQ multiplex PCR, the repertoire was profiled, and TCRdb retains in-frame clones only, with some absent. Of more than 65,000 clones listed, around 87% were seen once; the top ten hold approximately 7%. This rearrangement joins TRBV27 to TRBJ1-1; D not certain. The sample was peripheral blood. The clonotype originates from a man aged 45-60 years with active COVID-19. The DNA of the CDR3 is TGTGCCAGCATCCCCCAGGACTTGAACACTGAAGCTTTCTTT. Translating gives CASIPQDLNTEAFF.